This T cell receptor (beta chain) was captured in a study of PD-1 blockade in classical Hodgkin lymphoma. Study results and caveats: Exclusion covered patients beginning nivolumab under 1 year post-ASCT. By cycle point C4D1, TCR diversity had risen significantly in CD4+ cells (but not CD8+ cells).

Note on this clone: What it binds is unknown.

Every one of the patients relapsed after autologous stem cell transplantation (brentuximab vedotin exposure was variable). Profiled with immunoSEQ multiplex PCR; TCRdb holds only in-frame clones, not every one. The sample shows about 22,000 clones, about two thirds of them seen only once. This CDR3 spans 15 amino acids. Trimming left V 3 bases short and J 2 bases short, with 13 bases between. Germline lookup yields CDR1 MGHDK and CDR2 SYGVNS. The chain carries TRBV25-1 and TRBJ2-5; no clear D. The TCR originated in a human donor with classical Hodgkin lymphoma. Sample: peripheral blood mononuclear cells (PBMCs), taken at baseline. The CDR3 coding sequence is TGTGCCAGCAGTGATATAGTCCTAAATCAAGAGACCCAGTACTTC. Amino acid sequence: CASSDIVLNQETQYF.